This TCR beta chain was observed in a study of OX40 agonist ivuxolimab in advanced cancers. J gave up 12 bases and V 0 bases, and 9 bases lay outside the gene matches. This CDR3 region has 16 residues. Per the germline V gene, CDR1 is SGHDN and CDR2 is FVKESK. Method: immunoSEQ multiplex PCR; TCRdb's copy keeps in-frame clones and lacks some. The repertoire includes around 24,000 clones, 84% of them detected once, and around 15% sits in the top ten. This sequence joins TRBV14 and TRBJ2-1; TRBD2 agrees at 12 bases. The source of this sequence is an adult with an advanced solid tumor such as melanoma, head and neck, liver or kidney cancer. The source material was CD4+ or CD8+ T cells sorted from blood, sampled in a trial of the OX40 agonist ivuxolimab. The CDR3: CASSQDPLRLAGVQFF. The CDR3 bases are TGTGCCAGCAGCCAAGATCCCCTTCGACTAGCGGGGGTGCAGTTCTTC.